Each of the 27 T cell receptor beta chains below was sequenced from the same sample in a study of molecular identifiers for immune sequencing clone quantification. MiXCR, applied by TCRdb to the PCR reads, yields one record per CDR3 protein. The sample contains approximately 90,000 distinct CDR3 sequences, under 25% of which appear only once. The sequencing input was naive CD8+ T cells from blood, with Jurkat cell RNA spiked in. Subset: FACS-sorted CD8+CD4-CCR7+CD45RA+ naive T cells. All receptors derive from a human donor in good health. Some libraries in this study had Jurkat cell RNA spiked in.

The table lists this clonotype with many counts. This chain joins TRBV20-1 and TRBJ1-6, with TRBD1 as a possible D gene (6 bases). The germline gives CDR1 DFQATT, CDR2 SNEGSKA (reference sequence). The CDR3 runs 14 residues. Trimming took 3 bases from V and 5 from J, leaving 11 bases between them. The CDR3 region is CSASDWGHNSPLHF. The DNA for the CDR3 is TGCAGTGCTAGTGATTGGGGGCATAATTCACCCCTCCACTTT.

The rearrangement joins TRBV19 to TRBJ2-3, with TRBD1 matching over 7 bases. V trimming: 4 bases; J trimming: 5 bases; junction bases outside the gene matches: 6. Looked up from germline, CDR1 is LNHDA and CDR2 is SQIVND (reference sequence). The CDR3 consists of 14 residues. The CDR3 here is CASSNRQGGDTQYF. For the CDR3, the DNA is TGTGCCAGTAGTAACAGACAGGGCGGAGATACGCAGTATTTT.

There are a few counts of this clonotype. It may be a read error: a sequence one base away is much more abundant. The CDR3 spells CSARGHRQGMYEQYF. For the CDR3, the DNA is TGCAGTGCTAGAGGTCATAGGCAGGGGATGTACGAGCAGTACTTC. The chain recombines TRBV20-1 with TRBJ2-7, with D possibly TRBD1 on 6 matching bases. In germline, CDR1 is DFQATT, CDR2 SNEGSKA (reference sequence). Deletions cut 1 base from V and 4 bases from J, with 17 bases between. The CDR3 loop spans 15 amino acids.

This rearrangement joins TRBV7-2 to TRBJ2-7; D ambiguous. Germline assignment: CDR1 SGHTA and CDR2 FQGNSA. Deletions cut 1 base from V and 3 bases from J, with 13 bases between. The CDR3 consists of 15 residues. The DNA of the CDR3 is TGTGCCAGCAGCTTAGAGTTAGGCAGCGTCTACGAGCAGTACTTC. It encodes CASSLELGSVYEQYF. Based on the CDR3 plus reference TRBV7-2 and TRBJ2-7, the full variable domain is GAGVSQSPSNKVTEKGKDVELRCDPISGHTALYWYRQSLGQGLEFLIYFQGNSAPDKSGLPSDRFSAERTGGSVSTLTIQRTQQEDSAVYLCASSLELGSVYEQYFGPGTRLTVT.

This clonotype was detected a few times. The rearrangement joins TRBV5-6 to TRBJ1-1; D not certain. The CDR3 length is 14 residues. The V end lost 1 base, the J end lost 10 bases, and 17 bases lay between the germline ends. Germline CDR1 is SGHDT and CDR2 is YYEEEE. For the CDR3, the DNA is TGTGCCAGCAGCTTGTCGTCAGCCTCGGCGGGAGCTTTCTTT. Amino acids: CASSLSSASAGAFF.

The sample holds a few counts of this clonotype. The CDR3 DNA reads as TGTGCCAGCAGTTACTCGACTTACTCCGAGCAGTACTTC. As protein: CASSYSTYSEQYF. The chain employs TRBV6-5 and TRBJ2-7; D remains ambiguous. The germline CDR1 and CDR2 sequences are MNHEY and SVGAGI. The CDR3 covers 13 residues. Trimming took off 0 bases at V and 6 bases at J, with 9 bases between the two ends.

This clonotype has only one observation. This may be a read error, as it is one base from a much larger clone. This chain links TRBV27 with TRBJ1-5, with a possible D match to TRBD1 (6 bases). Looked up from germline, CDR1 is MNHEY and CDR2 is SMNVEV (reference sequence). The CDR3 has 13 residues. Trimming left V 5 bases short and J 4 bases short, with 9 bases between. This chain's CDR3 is CASSQGGNQPQHF. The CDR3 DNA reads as TGTGCCAGCAGTCAAGGGGGGAATCAGCCCCAGCATTTT.

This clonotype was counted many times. CDR3 nucleotides: TGTGCCAGCAGTTCTGGTGGCACAGATACGCAGTATTTT. It translates to CASSSGGTDTQYF. The rearrangement uses TRBV6-2 or TRBV6-3 and TRBJ2-3; the D is unclear. The V gene's germline CDR1 is MNHEY and CDR2 SVGEGT. CDR3 size: 13 residues. Trimming took off 4 bases at V and 1 base at J, with 6 bases between the two ends.

CDR3 DNA: TGTGCCAGCAGTAGTACTGCCGGGGAGCTGTTTTTT. This encodes CASSSTAGELFF. This chain joins TRBV27 and TRBJ2-2, with unresolved D. Germline lookup yields CDR1 MNHEY and CDR2 SMNVEV (reference sequence). CDR3 length equals 12 residues. Trimming took 5 bases from V and 6 from J, leaving 7 bases between them.

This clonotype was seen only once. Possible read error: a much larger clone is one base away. The DNA of the CDR3 is TGTGCCACCAGCAGAGATGTGAGGCGAGGCTCCGGGCTGTTTTTT. This gives the protein CATSRDVRRGSGLFF. The genes are TRBV15 and TRBJ2-2; D unresolved. CDR3 length equals 15 residues. V lost 0 bases and J 13 bases, leaving 18 bases between the germline ends. The germline V gene encodes CDR1 LNHNV and CDR2 YYDKDF (reference sequence).

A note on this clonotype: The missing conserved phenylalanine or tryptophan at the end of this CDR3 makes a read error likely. This CDR3 reads CASSASTSTEAFS. Written as DNA, the CDR3 is TGCGCCAGCAGCGCCAGTACAAGCACTGAAGCTTTCTCT. The genes are TRBV4-3 and TRBJ1-1; D is undetermined. Germline values: CDR1 LGHNA, CDR2 YSLEER. V lost 5 bases and J 4 bases, leaving 11 bases between the germline ends. The CDR3 is made up of 13 amino acids.

CDR3 nucleotide sequence: TGCGCCAGCACCCGACCAAACCGGGACAGGGTACCTAATTCACCCCTCCACTTT. Translated, it gives CASTRPNRDRVPNSPLHF. The V and J genes are TRBV23-1 and TRBJ1-6; 9 bases are shared with TRBD1. TRBV23-1 carries the ORF label, with uncertain function. The CDR3 contains 18 residues. Trimming cost V 7 bases and J 6 bases; bases outside gene matches: 16.

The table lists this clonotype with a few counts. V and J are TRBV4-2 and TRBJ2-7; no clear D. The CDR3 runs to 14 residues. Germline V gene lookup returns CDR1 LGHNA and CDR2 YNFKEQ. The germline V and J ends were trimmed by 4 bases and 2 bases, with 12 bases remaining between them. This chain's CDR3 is CASSPDAAPYEQYF. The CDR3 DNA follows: TGTGCCAGCAGCCCGGACGCTGCTCCCTACGAGCAGTACTTC.

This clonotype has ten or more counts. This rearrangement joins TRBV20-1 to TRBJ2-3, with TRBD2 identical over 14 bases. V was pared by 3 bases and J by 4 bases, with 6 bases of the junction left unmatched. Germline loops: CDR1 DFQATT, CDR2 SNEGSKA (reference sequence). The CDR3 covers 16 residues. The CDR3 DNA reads TGCAGTGCTAGCAAGACTAGCGGGAGGGCCGCAGATACGCAGTATTTT. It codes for CSASKTSGRAADTQYF.

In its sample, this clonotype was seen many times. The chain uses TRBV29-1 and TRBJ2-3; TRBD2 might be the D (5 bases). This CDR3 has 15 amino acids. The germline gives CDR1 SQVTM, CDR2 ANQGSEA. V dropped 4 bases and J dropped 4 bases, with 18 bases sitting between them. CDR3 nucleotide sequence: TGCAGCGTTGGTTTGGACCATCCAGCGGCAGATACGCAGTATTTT. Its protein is CSVGLDHPAADTQYF.

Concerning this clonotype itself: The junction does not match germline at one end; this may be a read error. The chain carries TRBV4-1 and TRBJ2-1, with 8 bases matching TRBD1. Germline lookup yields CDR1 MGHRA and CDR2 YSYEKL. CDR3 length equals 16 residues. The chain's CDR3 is CASSPQGAIPYDEQFF. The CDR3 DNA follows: TGCGCCAGCAGCCCCCAGGGGGCAATCCCCTACGATGAGCAGTTCTTC.

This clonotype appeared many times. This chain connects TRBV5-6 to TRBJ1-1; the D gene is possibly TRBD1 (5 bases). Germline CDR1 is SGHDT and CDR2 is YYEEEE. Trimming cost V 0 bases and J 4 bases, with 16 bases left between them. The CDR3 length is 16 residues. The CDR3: CASSLESGQGSTEAFF. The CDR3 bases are TGTGCCAGCAGCTTGGAGTCTGGGCAGGGAAGCACTGAAGCTTTCTTT.

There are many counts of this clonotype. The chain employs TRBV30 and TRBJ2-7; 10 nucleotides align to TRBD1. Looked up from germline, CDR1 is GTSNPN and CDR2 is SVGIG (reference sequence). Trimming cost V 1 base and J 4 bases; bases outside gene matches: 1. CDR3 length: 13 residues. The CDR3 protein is CAWSADRGYEQYF. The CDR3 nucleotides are TGTGCCTGGAGTGCGGACAGGGGGTACGAGCAGTACTTC. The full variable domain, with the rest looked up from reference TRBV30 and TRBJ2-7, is SQTIHQWPATLVQPVGSPLSLECTVEGTSNPNLYWYRQAAGRGLQLLFYSVGIGQISSEVPQNLSASRPQDRQFILSSKKLLLSDSGFYLCAWSADRGYEQYFGPGTRLTVT.

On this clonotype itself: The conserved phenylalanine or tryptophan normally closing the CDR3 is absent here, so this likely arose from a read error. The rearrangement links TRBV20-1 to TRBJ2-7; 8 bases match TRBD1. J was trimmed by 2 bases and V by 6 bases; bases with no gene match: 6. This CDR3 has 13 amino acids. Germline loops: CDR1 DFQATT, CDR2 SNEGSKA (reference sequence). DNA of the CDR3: TGCAGTGCACCGCAGGGGGCCACCTACGAGCAGTACTCC. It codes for CSAPQGATYEQYS.

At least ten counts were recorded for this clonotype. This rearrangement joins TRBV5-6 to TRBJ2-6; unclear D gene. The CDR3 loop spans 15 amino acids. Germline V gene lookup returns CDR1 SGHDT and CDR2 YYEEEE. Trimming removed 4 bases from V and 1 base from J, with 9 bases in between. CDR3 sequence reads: CASSVLKSGANVLTF. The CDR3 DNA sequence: TGTGCCAGCAGCGTACTAAAGTCTGGGGCCAACGTCCTGACTTTC. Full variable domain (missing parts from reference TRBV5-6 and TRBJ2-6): DAGVTQSPTHLIKTRGQQVTLRCSPKSGHDTVSWYQQALGQGPQFIFQYYEEEERQRGNFPDRFSGHQFPNYSSELNVNALLLGDSALYLCASSVLKSGANVLTFGAGSRLTVL.

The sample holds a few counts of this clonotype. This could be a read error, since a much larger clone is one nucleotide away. The chain's CDR3 is CASSALDGNTDTQHF. For the CDR3, the DNA is TGTGCCAGCAGTGCCCTGGACGGAAACACAGATACGCAGCATTTT. The chain employs TRBV12-3 or TRBV12-4 and TRBJ2-3, with D unresolved. The DNA end lines up better with TRBJ1-5; the J call may be wrong. The CDR3 length is 15 residues.

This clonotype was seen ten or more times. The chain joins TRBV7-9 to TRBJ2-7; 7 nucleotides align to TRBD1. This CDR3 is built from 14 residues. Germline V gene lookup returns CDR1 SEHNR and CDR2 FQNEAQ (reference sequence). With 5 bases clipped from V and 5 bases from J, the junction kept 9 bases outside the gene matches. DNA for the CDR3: TGTGCCAGCAGCGACGGGACAGAGTTCGACGAGCAGTACTTC. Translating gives CASSDGTEFDEQYF. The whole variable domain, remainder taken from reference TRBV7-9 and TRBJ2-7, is DTGVSQNPRHKITKRGQNVTFRCDPISEHNRLYWYRQTLGQGPEFLTYFQNEAQLEKSRLLSDRFSAERPKGSFSTLEIQRTEQGDSAMYLCASSDGTEFDEQYFGPGTRLTVT.

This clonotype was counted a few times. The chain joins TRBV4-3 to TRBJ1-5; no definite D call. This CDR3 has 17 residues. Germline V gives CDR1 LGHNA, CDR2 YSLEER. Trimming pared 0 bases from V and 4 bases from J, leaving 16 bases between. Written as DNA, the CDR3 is TGCGCCAGCAGCCAAGATCGTGGCGGGGTGAGTAATCAGCCCCAGCATTTT. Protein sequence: CASSQDRGGVSNQPQHF.

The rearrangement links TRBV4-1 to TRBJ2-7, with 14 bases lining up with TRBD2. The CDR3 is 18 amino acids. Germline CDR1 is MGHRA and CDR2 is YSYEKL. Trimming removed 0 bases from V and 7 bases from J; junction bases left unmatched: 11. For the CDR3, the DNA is TGCGCCAGCAGCCAAGATCCGGGGACTAGCGGGAGAACGAGGGAGCAGTACTTC. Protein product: CASSQDPGTSGRTREQYF.

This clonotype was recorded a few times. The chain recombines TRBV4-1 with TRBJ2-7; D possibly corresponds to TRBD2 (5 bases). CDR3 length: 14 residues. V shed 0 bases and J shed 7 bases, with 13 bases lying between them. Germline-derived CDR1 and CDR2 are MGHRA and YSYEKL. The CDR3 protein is CASSQEVTGIEQYF. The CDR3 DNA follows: TGCGCCAGCAGCCAAGAAGTGACCGGGATAGAGCAGTACTTC.

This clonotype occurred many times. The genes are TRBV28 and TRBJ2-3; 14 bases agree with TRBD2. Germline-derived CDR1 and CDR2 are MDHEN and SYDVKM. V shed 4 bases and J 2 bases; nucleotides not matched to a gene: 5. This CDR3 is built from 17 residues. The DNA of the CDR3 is TGTGCCAGCAGTTCGTGGACTAGCGGGAGGAACACAGATACGCAGTATTTT. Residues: CASSSWTSGRNTDTQYF.

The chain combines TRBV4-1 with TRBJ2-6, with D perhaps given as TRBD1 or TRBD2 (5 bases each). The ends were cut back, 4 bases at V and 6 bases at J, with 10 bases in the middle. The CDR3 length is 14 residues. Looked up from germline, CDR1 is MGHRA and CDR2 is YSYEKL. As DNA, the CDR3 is TGCGCCAGCAGCCGAGGGGATGTGGCCAACGTCCTGACTTTC. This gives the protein CASSRGDVANVLTF.